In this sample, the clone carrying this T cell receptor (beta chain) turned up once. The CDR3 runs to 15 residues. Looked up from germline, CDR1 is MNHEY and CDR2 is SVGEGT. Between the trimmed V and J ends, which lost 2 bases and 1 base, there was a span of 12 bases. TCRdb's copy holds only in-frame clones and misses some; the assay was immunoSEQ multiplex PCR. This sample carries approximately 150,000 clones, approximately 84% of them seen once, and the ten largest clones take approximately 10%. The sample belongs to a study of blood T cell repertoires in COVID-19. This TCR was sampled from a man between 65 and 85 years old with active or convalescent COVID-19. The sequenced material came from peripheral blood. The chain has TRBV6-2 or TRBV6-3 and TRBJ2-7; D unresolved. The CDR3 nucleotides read TGTGCCAGCAGTTACAGGCAGGCGCTATCCTACGAGCAGTACTTC. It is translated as CASSYRQALSYEQYF.